This paragraph reports one T cell receptor (beta chain). Germline is not matched at one junction end, which may reflect a read error. The sample belongs to a study of early T cells in non-severe SARS-CoV-2 infection. The CDR3 contains 18 residues. CDR1 SSHAT and CDR2 FNYEAQ come from the germline V gene (reference sequence). MiXCR, run by TCRdb on the 5' RACE reads, gives a single entry per CDR3 protein. This sample has 70,000 to 85,000 distinct CDR3 sequences; approximately 13% occur once, and the top ten carry 6%. Sequencing used whole blood. The V call is TRBV7-7, the J call TRBJ2-3, with D perhaps TRBD1 (6 bases). The TCR was taken from an adult who was a healthcare worker with PCR-confirmed SARS-CoV-2 infection or an uninfected control (not recorded which). CDR3 loop: CASSLRPADRFNTDTQYF. The CDR3 nucleotides are TGTGCTAGCAGCTTGAGGCCAGCGGACAGATTTAACACAGATACGCAGTATTTT.